The rows below give T cell receptor beta chains drawn from one sample of a study of cytomegalovirus exposure and HLA in healthy donors. Using immunoSEQ multiplex PCR, the repertoire was profiled, and TCRdb retains in-frame clones only, with some absent. The data contain under 200,000 clones, over 70% of them seen just once; the ten biggest clones take up about 7.7%. Sequenced: PBMCs. The receptors originated from a woman in her forties in good health and CMV-seropositive. The CDR3 runs from the conserved cysteine through the conserved F or W. The D gene is left open where the match is weak. Expanded clones get a size class; other rows say once, few or many, or leave the size out.

v_call: TRBV7-9; j_call: TRBJ2-3; clone_size: .; d_call: TRBD2; cdr3_nt: TGTGCCAGCAGCCCCCGACGGACTAGGTCCGATGATACGCAGTATTTT; cdr3_aa: CASSPRRTRSDDTQYF
v_call: TRBV7-3; j_call: TRBJ2-1; clone_size: .; d_call: .; cdr3_nt: TGTGCCAGCAGCCTAGCAGGGGTGGGTGAGCAGTTCTTC; cdr3_aa: CASSLAGVGEQFF
v_call: TRBV7-9; j_call: TRBJ2-3; clone_size: .; d_call: TRBD2; cdr3_nt: TGTGCCAGCAGCTTATCGACTAGCGGGGGGTTTGGGTACGATACGCAGTATTTT; cdr3_aa: CASSLSTSGGFGYDTQYF
v_call: TRBV5-4; j_call: TRBJ2-1; clone_size: .; d_call: .; cdr3_nt: TGTGCCAGCAGCTTGGTCGGCGGGCCCGACAATGAGCAGTTCTTC; cdr3_aa: CASSLVGGPDNEQFF
v_call: TRBV2; j_call: TRBJ2-6; clone_size: once; d_call: .; cdr3_nt: TGTGCCAGCACAGGGGCAGCTGGGGCCAACGGCCTGACTTTC; cdr3_aa: CASTGAAGANGLTF
v_call: TRBV30; j_call: TRBJ1-2; clone_size: .; d_call: .; cdr3_nt: TGTGCCTGGAGGCCCAGGGATGGCTACACCTTC; cdr3_aa: CAWRPRDGYTF
v_call: TRBV4-3; j_call: TRBJ2-5; clone_size: few; d_call: TRBD1; cdr3_nt: TGCGCCAGCAGCAGAAAGACAGGGGACCAAGAGACCCAGTACTTC; cdr3_aa: CASSRKTGDQETQYF
v_call: TRBV9; j_call: TRBJ2-2; clone_size: .; d_call: TRBD2; cdr3_nt: TGTGCCAGCAGCCGGACTAGCGGGGGTGGGGAGCTGTTTTTT; cdr3_aa: CASSRTSGGGELFF
v_call: TRBV4-1; j_call: TRBJ1-2; clone_size: few; d_call: TRBD1; cdr3_nt: TGCGCCAGCAGCCAAGATATGGACAGGGACTATGGCTACACCTTC; cdr3_aa: CASSQDMDRDYGYTF
v_call: TRBV6-5; j_call: TRBJ1-1; clone_size: .; d_call: .; cdr3_nt: TGTGCCAGCAGTCAGACACGGATGAACACTGAAGCTTTCTTT; cdr3_aa: CASSQTRMNTEAFF
v_call: TRBV5-1; j_call: TRBJ1-4; clone_size: .; d_call: TRBD1; cdr3_nt: TGCGCCAGCAGCTTGTTCCAGGGGGATGAAAAACTGTTTTTT; cdr3_aa: CASSLFQGDEKLFF
v_call: TRBV30; j_call: TRBJ1-1; clone_size: .; d_call: .; cdr3_nt: TGTGCCTGGAGTGGGACAGTCGGCCCTGAAGCTTTCTTT; cdr3_aa: CAWSGTVGPEAFF
v_call: TRBV15; j_call: TRBJ2-5; clone_size: .; d_call: .; cdr3_nt: TGTGCCACCAGCAACAGGCAAACTATGTGGGAGACCCAGTACTTC; cdr3_aa: CATSNRQTMWETQYF
v_call: TRBV5-1; j_call: TRBJ1-1; clone_size: few; d_call: .; cdr3_nt: TGCGCCAGCAGCTTAGGGGGGGTTGGGACTGAAGCTTTCTTT; cdr3_aa: CASSLGGVGTEAFF
v_call: TRBV19; j_call: TRBJ1-2; clone_size: .; d_call: .; cdr3_nt: TGTGCCAGTCGGCGACATCCTGAATATGGCTACACCTTC; cdr3_aa: CASRRHPEYGYTF
v_call: TRBV20-1; j_call: TRBJ2-1; clone_size: .; d_call: .; cdr3_nt: TGCAGTGCTAGTGGGGGGAACGAGCAGTTCTTC; cdr3_aa: CSASGGNEQFF
v_call: TRBV23-1; j_call: TRBJ1-2; clone_size: .; d_call: TRBD1; cdr3_nt: TGCGCCAGCTTTCCCCCATTCGACAGGGCTAACTATGGCTACACCTTC; cdr3_aa: CASFPPFDRANYGYTF
v_call: TRBV6-6; j_call: TRBJ1-2; clone_size: .; d_call: TRBD1; cdr3_nt: TGTGCCAGCAGTTACGACAGGGCTGGCTACACCTTC; cdr3_aa: CASSYDRAGYTF
v_call: TRBV19; j_call: TRBJ1-1; clone_size: .; d_call: .; cdr3_nt: TGTGCCAGTAGTCGGGTAATGAACACTGAAGCTTTCTTT; cdr3_aa: CASSRVMNTEAFF
v_call: TRBV6-1; j_call: TRBJ1-1; clone_size: .; d_call: .; cdr3_nt: TGTGCCAGCAGTCGCGGGACTTCTAACACTGAAGCTTTCTTT; cdr3_aa: CASSRGTSNTEAFF
v_call: TRBV5-4; j_call: TRBJ2-3; clone_size: .; d_call: TRBD2; cdr3_nt: TGTGCCAGCAGCTTGGAGTCTAGCGGGGGCCCAGATACGCAGTATTTT; cdr3_aa: CASSLESSGGPDTQYF
v_call: TRBV19; j_call: TRBJ1-1; clone_size: .; d_call: TRBD1; cdr3_nt: TGTGCCAGTAGTCGGACAGGGGAGACTGAAGCTTTCTTT; cdr3_aa: CASSRTGETEAFF
v_call: TRBV29-1; j_call: TRBJ2-2; clone_size: .; d_call: TRBD2; cdr3_nt: TGCAGCGTACGAGGACTAGCGGGGAGAACCGGGGAGCTGTTTTTT; cdr3_aa: CSVRGLAGRTGELFF
v_call: TRBV5-8; j_call: TRBJ1-2; clone_size: once; d_call: TRBD1; cdr3_nt: TGTGCCAGCAGCTCCTGGACAGGGAGGAACGGTGGCTACACCTTC; cdr3_aa: CASSSWTGRNGGYTF
v_call: TRBV30; j_call: TRBJ2-1; clone_size: .; d_call: .; cdr3_nt: TGTGCCTGGACCCCCCCCACTAGCGCCGAATGGGGGGGCGTTGAGCAGTTCTTC; cdr3_aa: CAWTPPTSAEWGGVEQFF
v_call: TRBV4-2; j_call: TRBJ1-3; clone_size: .; d_call: .; cdr3_nt: TGTGCCAGCAGCCAAGCTGCAGTAAGCTCTGGAAACACCATATATTTT; cdr3_aa: CASSQAAVSSGNTIYF
v_call: TRBV5-6; j_call: TRBJ2-5; clone_size: .; d_call: .; cdr3_nt: TGTGCCAGCAGCCCCGGGACACTAGGAGAGACCCAGTACTTC; cdr3_aa: CASSPGTLGETQYF
v_call: TRBV28; j_call: TRBJ1-1; clone_size: .; d_call: .; cdr3_nt: TGTGCCAGCAGTTTAGAGGGCGACACTGAAGCTTTCTTT; cdr3_aa: CASSLEGDTEAFF
v_call: TRBV29-1; j_call: TRBJ2-6; clone_size: .; d_call: .; cdr3_nt: TGCAGCGTTGCGCTGTACCAGGACTCTGGGGCCAACGTCCTGACTTTC; cdr3_aa: CSVALYQDSGANVLTF